These 12 T cell receptor beta chains were all obtained from the same sample, sequenced in a study of human T cells and chemical hapten exposure. Each CDR3 protein gets one entry after TCRdb re-called the RACE reads with MiXCR. Found here are under 100,000 distinct CDR3 sequences, about an eighth of them singletons; the top ten hold roughly 3.1%. Time point in this sample: patch test 2, 6 weeks after DPC sensitization. Treatment: therapeutic diphenylcyclopropenone sensitization with weekly scalp DPC. The material sequenced was whole blood, taken in connection with sensitization to the hapten diphenylcyclopropenone (DPC). These receptor sequences come from a middle-aged woman with alopecia areata. Some clones in this sample may be carry-over from other donors' samples.

This clonotype was seen repeatedly, ten times or more. V usage is TRBV6-1 and J usage is TRBJ2-3, with D possibly matching TRBD2 (5 bases). Germline V CDR1 and CDR2: MNHNS, SASEGT. V was trimmed by 1 base and J by 3 bases, leaving 8 bases between them. This CDR3 has 14 residues. The CDR3 DNA sequence: TGTGCCAGCAGTGAAGTGGTAGCGACAGATACGCAGTATTTT. Translation gives CASSEVVATDTQYF.

This clonotype occurred a few times. The J gene is TRBJ2-2, the V gene TRBV9, with D possibly called TRBD1 or TRBD2 (5 bases each). Deletions cut 0 bases from V and 4 bases from J, with 19 bases between. In germline, CDR1 is SGDLS, CDR2 YYNGEE. CDR3 length: 18 amino acids. The CDR3, as DNA: TGTGCCAGCAGCGTAGCTACTTGGGGGTCCCGAGGCACCGGGGAGCTGTTTTTT. Encoded protein: CASSVATWGSRGTGELFF. Filled out from reference TRBV9 and TRBJ2-2, the complete variable domain reads DSGVTQTPKHLITATGQRVTLRCSPRSGDLSVYWYQQSLDQGLQFLIQYYNGEERAKGNILERFSAQQFPDLHSELNLSSLELGDSALYFCASSVATWGSRGTGELFFGEGSRLTVL.

This clonotype was seen many times. This sequence joins TRBV5-1 and TRBJ1-1; TRBD1 might be the D (6 bases). This CDR3 has 16 amino acids. Germline V gene sequence: CDR1 SGHRS, CDR2 YFSETQ. Trimming shortened V by 3 bases and J by 5 bases, and 20 bases separated the two germline ends. The CDR3 DNA follows: TGCGCCAGCAGCTCGAATGAGGGGGAACCTGGGACTGAAGCTTTCTTT. Protein sequence: CASSSNEGEPGTEAFF.

Many counts were recorded for this clonotype. The rearrangement links TRBV12-3 or TRBV12-4 to TRBJ2-7, with 8 bases that match TRBD2. V was pared by 5 bases and J by 5 bases, with 8 bases of the junction left unmatched. CDR3 length: 14 residues. The CDR3 DNA reads TGTGCCAGCAGTAAGGGACTAGTCCCAGACGAGCAGTACTTC. It encodes CASSKGLVPDEQYF.

V gene TRBV10-3 combines with J gene TRBJ2-7; D perhaps matches TRBD1 (6 bases). The V end lost 2 bases, the J end lost 4 bases, and 6 bases lay between the germline ends. The CDR3 length is 12 residues. Germline loops: CDR1 ENHRY, CDR2 SYGVKD. The CDR3 spells CAISEQGYEQYF. CDR3 nucleotides: TGTGCCATCAGTGAGCAGGGGTACGAGCAGTACTTC.

This clonotype came up a few times. The gene calls are TRBV5-6 and TRBJ2-5; a possible D gene is TRBD1 (5 bases). This CDR3 comprises 16 residues. Per germline, CDR1 SGHDT and CDR2 YYEEEE. Trimming took off 0 bases at V and 5 bases at J, with 17 bases between the two ends. The DNA of the CDR3 is TGTGCCAGCAGCTTGGACAGGCGAGCCGAGGTGGAGACCCAGTACTTC. Translating gives CASSLDRRAEVETQYF.

This clonotype was recorded a few times. The V gene is TRBV5-1, the J gene TRBJ2-1, with unresolved D. The CDR3 is 15 residues long. V was shortened by 0 bases and J by 6 bases, with 13 bases between the two germline ends. The germline CDR1 and CDR2 sequences are SGHRS and YFSETQ. CDR3 sequence reads: CASSLARLPPNEQFF. CDR3 coding DNA: TGCGCCAGCAGCTTGGCCAGACTGCCGCCCAATGAGCAGTTCTTC.

The table lists this clonotype with many counts. The chain uses TRBV6-1 and TRBJ2-7; 9 nucleotides line up with TRBD1. The J segment lost 8 bases and the V segment lost 3 bases, leaving 11 bases of the junction unmatched. The germline gives CDR1 MNHNS, CDR2 SASEGT. CDR3 length: 15 amino acids. CDR3 in amino acids: CASSDYRGHSLQQYF. CDR3 coding DNA: TGTGCCAGCAGTGACTACAGGGGGCATTCACTCCAGCAGTACTTC.

The rearrangement joins TRBV11-2 to TRBJ1-2, with no clear D. This CDR3 contains 17 residues. Germline assignment: CDR1 SGHAT and CDR2 FQNNGV. The V and J ends lost 5 bases and 8 bases respectively, with 27 bases between them. The CDR3 protein is CASSKRETQALLGGYTF. For the CDR3, the DNA is TGTGCCAGCAGCAAACGTGAGACGCAGGCCCTCTTGGGAGGCTACACCTTC.

This clonotype came up many times. The chain links TRBV6-5 to TRBJ2-7; D assignment may be TRBD1 or TRBD2 (5 bases each). V was clipped by 5 bases and J by 0 bases, with 14 bases between them. Per germline, CDR1 MNHEY and CDR2 SVGAGI. The CDR3 spans 15 residues. The CDR3 is CASSTRDGSSYEQYF. The CDR3 coding sequence is TGTGCCAGCAGTACCCGGGACGGATCCTCCTACGAGCAGTACTTC.

This sequence joins TRBV29-1 and TRBJ2-7, with TRBD2 identical over 9 bases. The V gene end was trimmed by 4 bases and the J gene end by 6 bases; junction bases not matched to a gene: 1. This CDR3 is built from 11 residues. Germline V CDR1 and CDR2: SQVTM, ANQGSEA. The CDR3 bases are TGCAGCGTTGCGACTAGCGGCGAGCAGTACTTC. Its translation is CSVATSGEQYF.

The chain links TRBV12-3 or TRBV12-4 to TRBJ1-1; D unresolved. V was clipped by 2 bases and J by 4 bases, with 11 bases between them. This CDR3 contains 14 residues. CDR3 amino acids: CASSLPVGGTEAFF. For the CDR3, the DNA is TGTGCCAGCAGTTTACCGGTGGGTGGCACTGAAGCTTTCTTT.